Below, 6 T cell receptor beta chains from the same sample are listed, as sequenced in a study of cytomegalovirus exposure and HLA in healthy donors. PCR primers comprised 60 Vbeta and 13 Jbeta primers. Sequencing was performed with immunoSEQ multiplex PCR; in TCRdb, only in-frame clones are kept and a portion is missing. The sample lists roughly 170,000 clones, 76% occurring once. Sequencing used PBMCs. The source of these receptors is a female donor in good health and CMV-seronegative.

This clone was observed a handful of times. V gene TRBV5-1 combines with J gene TRBJ1-1; D is undetermined. Germline CDR1 is SGHRS and CDR2 is YFSETQ. The CDR3 totals 16 residues. V was shortened by 1 base and J by 1 base, with 14 bases between the two germline ends. For the CDR3, the DNA is TGCGCCAGCAGCTTGATTTTGGGGAGTGGGAACACTGAAGCTTTCTTT. Protein product: CASSLILGSGNTEAFF.

This chain links TRBV2 with TRBJ2-3; D remains unclear. CDR1 SNHLY and CDR2 FYNNEI come from the germline V gene. This CDR3 is built from 11 residues. Trimming took off 6 bases at V and 9 bases at J, with 10 bases between the two ends. In DNA, the CDR3 is TGTGCCAGCAGGCTAGAAGGAACGCAGTATTTT. It specifies CASRLEGTQYF.

The rearrangement joins TRBV30 to TRBJ2-2; weak D call: TRBD2 (6 bases). Germline V lookup: CDR1 GTSNPN, CDR2 SVGIG (reference sequence). There are 14 residues in the CDR3. Trimming stripped 4 bases from V and 4 bases from J, with 13 bases between. CDR3 residues: CAWTRLAPTGELFF. CDR3 bases: TGTGCCTGGACAAGGCTAGCGCCCACCGGGGAGCTGTTTTTT.

This clone showed up just once. The chain has TRBV7-2 and TRBJ2-5; possible D gene TRBD1, 6 bases. The CDR3 is made up of 18 amino acids. The germline V and J ends were trimmed by 6 bases and 4 bases, with 27 bases remaining between them. The germline CDR1 and CDR2 sequences are SGHTA and FQGNSA. This CDR3 is CASSYQLWGRVDLETQYF. As DNA, the CDR3 is TGTGCCAGCAGTTACCAGTTGTGGGGGCGTGTCGATCTAGAGACCCAGTACTTC.

Details on this clone: Other DNA sequences in the sample encode the same CDR3. The rearrangement uses TRBV30 and TRBJ1-2; TRBD1 matches at 7 bases. Germline trimming cut 2 bases from V and 4 bases from J; bases unmatched to any gene: 1. The CDR3 has 12 residues. Germline V CDR1 and CDR2: GTSNPN, SVGIG (reference sequence). The DNA of the CDR3 is TGTGCCTGGAGTCGGGACAGCTATGGCTACACCTTC. Its protein is CAWSRDSYGYTF.

This rearrangement joins TRBV4-1 to TRBJ2-1, with 10 bases lining up with TRBD2. This CDR3 comprises 14 residues. V lost 3 bases to trimming and J lost 12 bases; unmatched junction nucleotides: 8. Germline CDR1 reads MGHRA; CDR2 reads YSYEKL. CDR3 in DNA: TGCGCCAGCAGCCAGTTAGCGGGAGGATTAGGGCAGTTCTTC. Translating it yields CASSQLAGGLGQFF.